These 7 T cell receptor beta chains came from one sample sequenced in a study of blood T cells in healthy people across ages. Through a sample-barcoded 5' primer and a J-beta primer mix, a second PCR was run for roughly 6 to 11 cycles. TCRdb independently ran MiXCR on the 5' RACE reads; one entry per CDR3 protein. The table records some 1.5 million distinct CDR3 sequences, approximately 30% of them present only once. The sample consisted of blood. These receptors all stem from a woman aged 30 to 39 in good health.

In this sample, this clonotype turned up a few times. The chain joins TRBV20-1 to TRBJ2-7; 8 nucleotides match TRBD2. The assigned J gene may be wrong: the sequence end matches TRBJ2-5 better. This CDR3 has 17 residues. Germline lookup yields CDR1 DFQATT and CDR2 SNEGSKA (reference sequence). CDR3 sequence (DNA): TGCAGTGCTAGCAGAAGGGACTTAGCGGGGTGGGGAGAGACCCAGTACTTC. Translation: CSASRRDLAGWGETQYF.

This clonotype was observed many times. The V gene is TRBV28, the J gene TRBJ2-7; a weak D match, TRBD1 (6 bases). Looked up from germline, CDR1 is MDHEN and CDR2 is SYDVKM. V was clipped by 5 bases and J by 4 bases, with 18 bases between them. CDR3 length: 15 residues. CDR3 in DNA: TGTGCCAGCAGTGCCCCAGGGGTTGGGGGTTACGAGCAGTACTTC. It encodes CASSAPGVGGYEQYF.

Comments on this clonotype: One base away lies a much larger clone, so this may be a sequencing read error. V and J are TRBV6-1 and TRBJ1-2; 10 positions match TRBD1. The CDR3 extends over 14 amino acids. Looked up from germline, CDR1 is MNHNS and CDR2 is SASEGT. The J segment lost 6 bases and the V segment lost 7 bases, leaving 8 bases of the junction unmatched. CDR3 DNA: TGTGCCAGCACGCCGGGACAGGGGAACCATGGCTACACCTTC. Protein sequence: CASTPGQGNHGYTF.

In DNA form, the CDR3 reads TGCGCCAGCAGCCAGGGCCCCGAAAGGGCCCAGCATTTT. It yields the protein CASSQGPERAQHF. The genes are TRBV5-1 and TRBJ1-5; the D gene is possibly TRBD1 (5 bases). V was trimmed by 4 bases and J by 11 bases, leaving 16 bases between them. Germline loops: CDR1 SGHRS, CDR2 YFSETQ. The CDR3 covers 13 residues.

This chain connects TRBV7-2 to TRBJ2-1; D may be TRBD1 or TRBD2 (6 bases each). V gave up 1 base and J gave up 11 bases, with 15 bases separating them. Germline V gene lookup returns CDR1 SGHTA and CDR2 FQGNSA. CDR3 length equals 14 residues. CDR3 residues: CASSLGGFGGQQFF. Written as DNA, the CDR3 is TGTGCCAGCAGCTTAGGCGGGTTTGGGGGGCAGCAGTTCTTC.

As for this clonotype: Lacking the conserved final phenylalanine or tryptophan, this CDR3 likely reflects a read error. CDR3 residues: CSARRGSSYEQYL. The CDR3 nucleotides are TGCAGTGCTAGACGGGGAAGCTCCTACGAGCAGTACCTC. The rearrangement uses TRBV20-1 and TRBJ2-7, with D perhaps matching TRBD2 (5 bases). V gave up 2 bases and J gave up 0 bases, with 8 bases separating them. This CDR3 has 13 residues. In germline, CDR1 is DFQATT, CDR2 SNEGSKA (reference sequence).

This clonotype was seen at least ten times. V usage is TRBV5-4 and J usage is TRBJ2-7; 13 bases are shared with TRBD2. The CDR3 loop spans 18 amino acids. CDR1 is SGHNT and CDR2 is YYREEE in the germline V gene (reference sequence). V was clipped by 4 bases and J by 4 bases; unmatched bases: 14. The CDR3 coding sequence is TGTGCCAGCAGCCCGGGACTAGCGGGACCGGGACCCTCATACGAGCAGTACTTC. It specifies CASSPGLAGPGPSYEQYF.